This T cell receptor beta chain comes out of a study of shared clonotypes between healthy human individuals. Study in general: Every donor yielded three CD4 naive, three CD4 memory, two CD8 naive and one CD8 memory plate. Study-wide findings and caveats: Read depth was anticipated to influence clonotype sharing among donors.

Only in-frame clones appear in the TCRdb table, and some are missing; sequencing was by immunoSEQ multiplex PCR. The sample holds about 2 million clones, about 95% seen once. To note about this clone: The target antigen is unknown.

Positive CCR7 selection of CD45RO-negative cells yielded the naive CD8 cells, and terminally differentiated effector memory CD45RA+ cells were excluded. All of the donors resided in Nashville, Tennessee, and each was a Caucasian adult. The receptor was isolated from a man aged 18 to 30 in good health. The specimen sequenced was naive CD8+ T cells sorted from blood.

In DNA form, the CDR3 reads TGTGCCAGCAGTGAATGGAAAGCGGGAGCCACCACAGATACGCAGTATTTT. It specifies CASSEWKAGATTDTQYF. The genes are TRBV6-1 and TRBJ2-3; TRBD2 matches 8 bases. CDR3 length: 17 residues. The V and J ends lost 2 bases and 2 bases, in that order; junction bases with no gene match: 9. CDR1 is MNHNS and CDR2 is SASEGT in the germline V gene.